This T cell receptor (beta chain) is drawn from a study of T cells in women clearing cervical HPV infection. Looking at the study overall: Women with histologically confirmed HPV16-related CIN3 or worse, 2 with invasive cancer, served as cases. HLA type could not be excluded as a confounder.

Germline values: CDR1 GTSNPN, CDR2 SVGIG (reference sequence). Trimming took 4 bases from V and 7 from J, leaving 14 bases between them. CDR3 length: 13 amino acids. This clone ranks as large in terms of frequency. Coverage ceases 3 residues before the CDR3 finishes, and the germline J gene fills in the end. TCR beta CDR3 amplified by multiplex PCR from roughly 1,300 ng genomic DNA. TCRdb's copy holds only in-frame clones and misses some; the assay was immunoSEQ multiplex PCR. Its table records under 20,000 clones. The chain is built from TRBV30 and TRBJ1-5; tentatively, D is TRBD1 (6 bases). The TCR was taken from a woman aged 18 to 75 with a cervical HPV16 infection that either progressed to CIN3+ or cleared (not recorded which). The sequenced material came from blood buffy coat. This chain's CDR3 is CAWNRVSNQPQHF. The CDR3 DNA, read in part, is TGTGCCTGGAACAGGGTTTCCAACCAGCCC.